The present T cell receptor beta chain was sequenced within a study of blood T cell repertoires in COVID-19. Study overall: Nucleic acid was either cDNA or gDNA, and it came from T cells, B-cell-depleted T cells, or PBMCs.

This clone is a singleton in its sample. The cohort comprised adults aged 18 to 89 years residing in about two dozen US areas. In assigning cohorts, the study relied on participant-reported clinical history. The germline V and J ends were trimmed by 0 bases and 4 bases, with 8 bases remaining between them. Germline V CDR1 and CDR2: SGDLS, YYNGEE. The CDR3 has 15 amino acids. In the source study's methods: Amplification from reference gene primers served as the basis for estimated nucleated cell counts. TCRdb's table, derived via immunoSEQ multiplex PCR, lists solely in-frame clones and lacks some. D and trimming were read from the DNA, whereas the V and J calls and clone size are those reported in that table. The repertoire holds 200,000 to 250,000 clones, with roughly 86% as singletons.

This clonotype was obtained from a woman aged 25 to 45 with acute COVID-19. The V call is TRBV9, the J call TRBJ2-6; D may be TRBD2 (5 bases). The sequenced sample was PBMCs or T cells enriched from blood (not recorded which). Written as DNA, the CDR3 is TGTGCCAGCAGCGTAGGAGGGTTCGGGGCCAACGTCCTGACTTTC. Translated, it gives CASSVGGFGANVLTF.